A single sample is the source of the 19 T cell receptor beta chains below, sequenced in a study of blood T cell repertoires in COVID-19. Measured with immunoSEQ multiplex PCR; TCRdb has only the in-frame clones, and not every one. Here the sample spans about 110,000 clones, around 80% being singletons. Sample: peripheral blood. The receptors were sampled from a woman aged 80 or older with acute or convalescent COVID-19.

This chain joins TRBV7-2 and TRBJ2-5; D is unresolved. The V end was cut by 1 base, the J end by 3 bases, with 9 bases between. CDR1 and CDR2 (germline): SGHTA, FQGNSA. The CDR3 totals 14 residues. CDR3: CASSLVRIEETQYF. The DNA of the CDR3 is TGTGCCAGCAGCTTAGTTCGTATCGAAGAGACCCAGTACTTC. The whole variable domain, filled in from reference TRBV7-2 and TRBJ2-5, reads GAGVSQSPSNKVTEKGKDVELRCDPISGHTALYWYRQSLGQGLEFLIYFQGNSAPDKSGLPSDRFSAERTGGSVSTLTIQRTQQEDSAVYLCASSLVRIEETQYFGPGTRLLVL.

This sequence joins TRBV6-6 and TRBJ2-1; TRBD2 matches at 8 bases. CDR3 length: 13 amino acids. CDR1 and CDR2 (germline): MNHNY, SVGAGI (reference sequence). V lost 7 bases, J lost 11 bases, and 10 bases stayed unmatched. The CDR3 loop reads CASTTGGEGQQFF. The CDR3, as DNA: TGTGCCAGCACCACCGGGGGGGAGGGCCAGCAGTTCTTC.

The chain combines TRBV2 with TRBJ1-1; 7 nucleotides line up with TRBD1. Germline CDR1 is SNHLY and CDR2 is FYNNEI. The CDR3 spans 14 residues. Germline trimming cut 6 bases from V and 1 base from J; bases unmatched to any gene: 5. The CDR3 nucleotides are TGTGCCAGCAGCGACAGGGTCGGGAACACTGAAGCTTTCTTT. It yields the protein CASSDRVGNTEAFF.

The DNA for the CDR3 is TGTGCCAGCAGTCGTCTTTCCGGGACTAGCGGGAAGAATGAGCAGTTCTTC. It yields the protein CASSRLSGTSGKNEQFF. This chain connects TRBV6-2 or TRBV6-3 to TRBJ2-1; 13 positions match TRBD2. CDR1 and CDR2 from the germline V gene are MNHEY and SVGEGT. This CDR3 contains 17 residues. The J segment lost 7 bases and the V segment lost 5 bases, leaving 11 bases of the junction unmatched.

The V gene is TRBV11-1, the J gene TRBJ2-5, with 10 bases fitting TRBD2. The length of the CDR3 is 16 residues. After removal of 2 bases from V and 7 bases from J, the junction contained 10 bases not matched to a gene. The germline V gene has CDR1 SGHAT and CDR2 FQDESV (reference sequence). The chain's CDR3 is CASSLLAGARSWTQYF. CDR3 in DNA: TGTGCCAGCAGCTTACTAGCGGGAGCCCGTTCGTGGACCCAGTACTTC.

This chain uses TRBV5-5 with TRBJ2-6; 8 positions match TRBD1. Germline V gene data show CDR1 as SGHKS and CDR2 as YYEKEE (reference sequence). V was pared by 4 bases and J by 0 bases, with 15 bases of the junction left unmatched. The CDR3 consists of 20 residues. CDR3 protein: CASSPQGAVSFGSGANVLTF. CDR3 nucleotide sequence: TGTGCCAGCAGCCCCCAGGGGGCAGTTTCATTCGGCTCTGGGGCCAACGTCCTGACTTTC. The full variable domain, its missing parts supplied by reference TRBV5-5 and TRBJ2-6, is DAGVTQSPTHLIKTRGQQVTLRCSPISGHKSVSWYQQVLGQGPQFIFQYYEKEERGRGNFPDRFSARQFPNYSSELNVNALLLGDSALYLCASSPQGAVSFGSGANVLTFGAGSRLTVL.

In DNA, the CDR3 is TGTGCCAGCAGCGGGACAGGGGATGGCTACACCTTC. The encoded protein is CASSGTGDGYTF. The rearrangement joins TRBV6-6 to TRBJ1-2, with 10 nucleotides matching TRBD1. Germline assignment: CDR1 MNHNY and CDR2 SVGAGI (reference sequence). There are 12 residues in the CDR3. V lost 6 bases to trimming and J lost 6 bases; unmatched junction nucleotides: 1.

The V and J genes are TRBV28 and TRBJ2-1; 14 bases are a match to TRBD2. The germline V gene encodes CDR1 MDHEN and CDR2 SYDVKM. The CDR3 contains 16 residues. With 2 bases clipped from V and 8 bases from J, the junction kept 5 bases outside the gene matches. In nucleotides, the CDR3 is TGTGCCAGCAGTTTAGGGACTAGCGGGAGTACCGATGAGCAGTTCTTC. This encodes CASSLGTSGSTDEQFF.

The chain employs TRBV7-8 and TRBJ1-2; maybe TRBD1 (6 bases). Trimming took off 5 bases at V and 4 bases at J, with 14 bases between the two ends. This CDR3 is built from 14 residues. Germline V gives CDR1 SGHVS, CDR2 FQNEAQ. The CDR3 is CASSPNQGSYGYTF. For the CDR3, the DNA is TGTGCCAGCAGCCCTAATCAGGGGAGCTATGGCTACACCTTC.

The chain combines TRBV30 with TRBJ2-2; 7 bases map to TRBD2. The CDR3 has 14 amino acids. Trimming took 4 bases from V and 4 from J; bases not matched to a gene: 6. CDR1 and CDR2 (germline): GTSNPN, SVGIG (reference sequence). In DNA, the CDR3 is TGTGCCTGGAAGACGGGACTACCCACCGGGGAGCTGTTTTTT. The encoded protein is CAWKTGLPTGELFF.

This clone appeared once. The rearrangement joins TRBV19 to TRBJ2-5; 7 positions match TRBD1. Germline V lookup: CDR1 LNHDA, CDR2 SQIVND (reference sequence). J gave up 2 bases and V 8 bases, and 5 bases lay outside the gene matches. This CDR3 contains 13 residues. The CDR3 DNA sequence: TGTGCCAGTGGTCCGACAGGGCAAGAGACCCAGTACTTC. This sequence encodes CASGPTGQETQYF.

In its sample, this clone was seen a few times. V usage is TRBV6-5 and J usage is TRBJ1-1, with D maybe TRBD1 (6 bases). Germline V gives CDR1 MNHEY, CDR2 SVGAGI. V was pared by 10 bases and J by 6 bases, with 21 bases between. There are 14 residues in the CDR3. In nucleotides, the CDR3 is TGTGCCACCGAACTGCTACAGGGTGAGTCTGAAGCTTTCTTT. Protein product: CATELLQGESEAFF.

This clone was found a few times. The chain couples TRBV10-3 to TRBJ2-2, with TRBD2 matching 9 bases. The CDR3 length is 14 residues. Trimming at V came to 10 bases and at J to 4 bases, leaving 7 bases not matched to a gene. Germline V gene data show CDR1 as ENHRY and CDR2 as SYGVKD. CDR3 coding DNA: TGTGCCACCAATAGCGGGAGCGGCACCGGGGAGCTGTTTTTT. Amino acid sequence: CATNSGSGTGELFF.

This chain joins TRBV5-4 and TRBJ1-2; 10 bases fit TRBD1. Germline V gene data show CDR1 as SGHNT and CDR2 as YYREEE (reference sequence). V was pared by 4 bases and J by 3 bases, with 6 bases of the junction left unmatched. The CDR3 sequence is 15 residues long. The CDR3 DNA reads as TGTGCCAGCAGCGAGCCTGGACAGGGGGACTATGGCTACACCTTC. Translating gives CASSEPGQGDYGYTF.

This chain connects TRBV30 to TRBJ1-5; TRBD1 agrees at 7 bases. The CDR3 length is 15 residues. Germline CDR1 and CDR2: GTSNPN and SVGIG (reference sequence). With V trimmed by 0 bases and J by 3 bases, 5 bases remained unmatched. CDR3 region: CAWSVQGGPNQPQHF. CDR3 in DNA: TGTGCCTGGAGTGTACAAGGGGGCCCCAATCAGCCCCAGCATTTT.

The chain links TRBV5-4 to TRBJ2-7, with 12 bases fitting TRBD1. The J segment lost 5 bases and the V segment lost 0 bases, leaving 6 bases of the junction unmatched. The CDR3 spans 16 residues. The germline V gene has CDR1 SGHNT and CDR2 YYREEE (reference sequence). Here the CDR3 reads CASSLAWGQGADEQYF. DNA of the CDR3: TGTGCCAGCAGCTTGGCCTGGGGACAGGGGGCCGACGAGCAGTACTTC. The variable domain in full, with the rest retrieved from reference TRBV5-4 and TRBJ2-7, is ETGVTQSPTHLIKTRGQQVTLRCSSQSGHNTVSWYQQALGQGPQFIFQYYREEENGRGNFPPRFSGLQFPNYSSELNVNALELDDSALYLCASSLAWGQGADEQYFGPGTRLTVT.

The V call is TRBV5-4, the J call TRBJ2-5; the match to TRBD2 covers 7 bases. Germline CDR1 is SGHNT and CDR2 is YYREEE (reference sequence). V was pared by 3 bases and J by 1 base, with 12 bases of the junction left unmatched. The CDR3 is 17 amino acids. As DNA, the CDR3 is TGTGCCAGCAGCTCCCTGATACGGGGGAGGGGCCAAGAGACCCAGTACTTC. Encoded protein: CASSSLIRGRGQETQYF.

The gene calls are TRBV5-8 and TRBJ1-2; TRBD1 matches 7 bases. The CDR3 totals 15 residues. CDR1 and CDR2 from the germline V gene are SGHTS and YDEGEE. J lost 4 bases, V lost 1 base, and 7 bases had no gene match. CDR3 in DNA: TGTGCCAGCAGCTTGACAGGGGCAAACCTCTATGGCTACACCTTC. It yields the protein CASSLTGANLYGYTF.

A single count supports this clone. J is TRBJ2-1 and V is TRBV11-3, with D uncertain. With 4 bases removed from V and 0 bases from J, the gap between germline ends came to 19 bases. This CDR3 comprises 18 residues. CDR1 SGHNT and CDR2 YENEEA come from the germline V gene. The CDR3 sequence is CASSSQTGSSISYNEQFF. CDR3 nucleotides: TGTGCCAGCAGCTCCCAAACTGGTAGTAGCATCTCCTACAATGAGCAGTTCTTC.